Reported below is one T cell receptor beta chain. The antigen is unknown. Only in-frame clones appear in the TCRdb table, and some are missing; sequencing was by immunoSEQ multiplex PCR. The table records under 80,000 clones, 88% of them present only once. This record comes from a study of OX40 agonist ivuxolimab in advanced cancers. Study results and limitations: Normalized expansion of T-cell clones was also low for some nonresponders. Among the lowest peripheral clonal expansion occurred in 0.1-3.0 mg/kg partial responders.

V was trimmed by 2 bases and J by 2 bases, leaving 5 bases between them. The germline V gene has CDR1 KGHSH and CDR2 LQKENI. The CDR3 extends over 13 amino acids. This material consisted of CD4+ or CD8+ T cells sorted from blood, taken in a trial of the OX40 agonist ivuxolimab. This TCR derives from an adult with an advanced solid tumor such as melanoma, head and neck, liver or kidney cancer. This chain connects TRBV18 to TRBJ2-3, with D uncertain. CDR3 region: CASSPSDTDTQYF. The CDR3 bases are TGTGCCAGCTCACCATCCGACACAGATACGCAGTATTTT.